Below are 23 T cell receptor beta chains sequenced from a single sample in a study of cytomegalovirus exposure and HLA in healthy donors. PCR primers comprised 60 Vbeta and 13 Jbeta primers. Sequenced by immunoSEQ multiplex PCR; TCRdb stores in-frame clones only, minus some. The sample consists of around 50,000 clones, around three fifths of them appearing once. Sequencing input: PBMCs. Receptor source: a human donor in good health.

This chain connects TRBV5-1 to TRBJ1-6, with 7 nucleotides matching TRBD1. Trimming removed 5 bases from V and 9 bases from J; junction bases left unmatched: 11. This CDR3 is built from 15 residues. From germline, CDR1 is SGHRS and CDR2 YFSETQ. The CDR3 loop is CASSSNDRASSPLHF. The CDR3 region has the DNA TGCGCCAGCAGTTCAAACGACAGGGCGAGTTCACCCCTCCACTTT.

The rearrangement uses TRBV15 and TRBJ2-7, with a tentative D call TRBD2 (6 bases). Per the germline V gene, CDR1 is LNHNV and CDR2 is YYDKDF (reference sequence). V lost 5 bases, J lost 0 bases, and 14 bases lay in between. This CDR3 is 15 amino acids long. The chain's CDR3 is CATSLRAGSSYEQYF. The DNA of the CDR3 is TGTGCCACCAGCCTTAGAGCGGGTAGCTCCTACGAGCAGTACTTC.

The chain combines TRBV19 with TRBJ1-1; unclear D gene. V lost 7 bases and J lost 3, with 12 bases in between. From germline, CDR1 is LNHDA and CDR2 SQIVND (reference sequence). This CDR3 has 13 residues. In nucleotides, the CDR3 is TGTGCCAGTAAGAGGACGGGATACACTGAAGCTTTCTTT. Amino acid sequence: CASKRTGYTEAFF.

The chain couples TRBV6-5 to TRBJ1-3; D gene uncertain. In germline, CDR1 is MNHEY, CDR2 SVGAGI. This CDR3 region has 14 residues. V dropped 4 bases and J dropped 0 bases, with 7 bases sitting between them. CDR3 DNA sequence: TGTGCCAGCAGTTTTTCGAGCTCTGGAAACACCATATATTTT. Translated, it gives CASSFSSSGNTIYF.

This rearrangement joins TRBV7-9 to TRBJ2-1; D not resolved. Per germline, CDR1 SEHNR and CDR2 FQNEAQ (reference sequence). The V end lost 4 bases, the J end lost 8 bases, and 9 bases lay between the germline ends. This CDR3 spans 12 amino acids. CDR3 in DNA: TGTGCCAGCAGCTCTGTGGCCCATGAGCAGTTCTTC. Protein sequence: CASSSVAHEQFF.

This rearrangement joins TRBV30 to TRBJ2-5; 15 nucleotides line up with TRBD2. This CDR3 region has 18 residues. Trimming removed 0 bases from V and 4 bases from J; junction bases left unmatched: 9. The germline V gene has CDR1 GTSNPN and CDR2 SVGIG (reference sequence). The CDR3 DNA follows: TGTGCCTGGAGTGTACCGGGACTAGCGGGGGGCCCGTCAGAGACCCAGTACTTC. Protein: CAWSVPGLAGGPSETQYF.

Only a few counts were recorded for this clone. This chain connects TRBV7-6 to TRBJ2-1; TRBD2 matches 12 bases. CDR1 is SGHVS, CDR2 FNYEAQ, per germline. This CDR3 has 17 residues. Unmatched junction bases numbered 2, after V lost 2 bases and J lost 0 bases. CDR3 in amino acids: CASSLPSGGASYNEQFF. The CDR3 nucleotides are TGTGCCAGCAGCTTACCTAGCGGGGGGGCCTCCTACAATGAGCAGTTCTTC.

The rearrangement uses TRBV4-1 and TRBJ1-1, with TRBD1 identical over 9 bases. The CDR3 is 15 residues long. Germline V gene lookup returns CDR1 MGHRA and CDR2 YSYEKL. With 4 bases clipped from V and 4 bases from J, the junction kept 7 bases outside the gene matches. The CDR3 is CASSLSGTGITEAFF. The CDR3 DNA sequence: TGCGCCAGCAGCCTTTCCGGGACAGGGATCACTGAAGCTTTCTTT.

This chain uses TRBV30 with TRBJ1-1, with no clear D. V lost 0 bases and J 6 bases, leaving 8 bases between the germline ends. Germline V gene lookup returns CDR1 GTSNPN and CDR2 SVGIG (reference sequence). This CDR3 region has 12 residues. CDR3 sequence reads: CAWSVLGSEAFF. The CDR3 DNA is TGTGCCTGGAGTGTACTAGGCTCTGAAGCTTTCTTT.

This chain joins TRBV30 and TRBJ1-1; maybe TRBD1 (6 bases). Per germline, CDR1 GTSNPN and CDR2 SVGIG (reference sequence). This CDR3 comprises 13 residues. Between the trimmed V and J ends, which lost 4 bases and 3 bases, there was a span of 12 bases. This chain's CDR3 is CAWTMTGYTEAFF. CDR3 sequence (DNA): TGTGCCTGGACCATGACAGGATACACTGAAGCTTTCTTT.

This clone has only a few counts. The chain has TRBV6-5 and TRBJ2-7; possibly TRBD2 for D (6 bases). CDR1 and CDR2 from the germline V gene are MNHEY and SVGAGI. The CDR3 runs 12 residues. The V and J ends lost 6 bases and 2 bases respectively, with 8 bases between them. The CDR3 DNA follows: TGTGCCAGCAGGGAGGGTACCTACGAGCAGTACTTC. Translated: CASREGTYEQYF.

This clone has just a few counts. This chain joins TRBV2 and TRBJ2-6, with 11 bases lining up with TRBD2. V trimming: 4 bases; J trimming: 0 bases; junction bases outside the gene matches: 11. The length of the CDR3 is 20 residues. CDR1 is SNHLY, CDR2 FYNNEI, per germline. The CDR3 here is CASSVAPGTSGPSGANVLTF. The CDR3 DNA reads TGTGCCAGCAGTGTCGCCCCCGGGACTAGCGGACCCTCTGGGGCCAACGTCCTGACTTTC.

This chain connects TRBV6-5 to TRBJ2-3; 9 positions agree with TRBD2. Per the germline V gene, CDR1 is MNHEY and CDR2 is SVGAGI. This CDR3 is 15 amino acids long. J gave up 2 bases and V 2 bases, and 2 bases lay outside the gene matches. CDR3 loop: CASSYGGGATDTQYF. CDR3 sequence (DNA): TGTGCCAGCAGTTACGGCGGGGGGGCCACAGATACGCAGTATTTT.

DNA for the CDR3: TGTGCCAGCAGTTCTCAGTTCGGACAGGGGGCTTATGGCTACACCTTC. This gives the protein CASSSQFGQGAYGYTF. The V gene is TRBV27, the J gene TRBJ1-2; TRBD1 matches 11 bases. CDR3 length equals 16 residues. Germline V gene sequence: CDR1 MNHEY, CDR2 SMNVEV (reference sequence). V was pared by 4 bases and J by 5 bases, with 9 bases of the junction left unmatched.

V usage is TRBV5-4 and J usage is TRBJ1-2, with 7 bases that match TRBD1. Germline trimming cut 0 bases from V and 4 bases from J; bases unmatched to any gene: 3. CDR1 and CDR2 (germline): SGHNT, YYREEE (reference sequence). The CDR3 runs 14 residues. CDR3 DNA sequence: TGTGCCAGCAGCTTGGCAGGACAGGCCTATGGCTACACCTTC. Its translation is CASSLAGQAYGYTF.

The chain uses TRBV2 and TRBJ1-5; the match to TRBD1 covers 7 bases. The germline V gene encodes CDR1 SNHLY and CDR2 FYNNEI. Trimming at V came to 6 bases and at J to 4 bases, leaving 6 bases not matched to a gene. This CDR3 has 14 residues. The DNA of the CDR3 is TGTGCCAGCAGCGACCGGGACAGAAATCAGCCCCAGCATTTT. This gives the protein CASSDRDRNQPQHF.

The V call is TRBV7-8, the J call TRBJ1-2; D is uncertain. Germline V gene sequence: CDR1 SGHVS, CDR2 FQNEAQ. Trimming removed 5 bases at V and 4 bases at J, with 11 bases between. The CDR3 is made up of 13 amino acids. The CDR3 here is CASSGGGIYGYTF. DNA of the CDR3: TGTGCCAGCAGCGGAGGAGGGATCTATGGCTACACCTTC. Together with reference TRBV7-8 and TRBJ1-2, the CDR3 gives the full variable domain: GAGVSQSPRYKVAKRGQDVALRCDPISGHVSLFWYQQALGQGPEFLTYFQNEAQLDKSGLPSDRFFAERPEGSVSTLKIQRTQQEDSAVYLCASSGGGIYGYTFGSGTRLTVV.

The V gene is TRBV18, the J gene TRBJ2-5, with D possibly being TRBD2 (6 bases). CDR1 and CDR2 from the germline V gene are KGHSH and LQKENI. This CDR3 is 14 amino acids long. V lost 1 base and J 3 bases, leaving 9 bases between the germline ends. The CDR3 nucleotides are TGTGCCAGCTCACCACGGGCGGGGAAAGAGACCCAGTACTTC. Amino acids: CASSPRAGKETQYF. Full variable domain (missing parts from reference TRBV18 and TRBJ2-5): NAGVMQNPRHLVRRRGQEARLRCSPMKGHSHVYWYRQLPEEGLKFMVYLQKENIIDESGMPKERFSAEFPKEGPSILRIQQVVRGDSAAYFCASSPRAGKETQYFGPGTRLLVL.

The chain uses TRBV5-1 and TRBJ2-7, with 7 bases lining up with TRBD1. Trimming cost V 4 bases and J 4 bases; bases outside gene matches: 5. The CDR3 contains 13 residues. CDR1 is SGHRS, CDR2 YFSETQ, per germline. This chain's CDR3 is CASSRGTEYEQYF. CDR3 nucleotides: TGCGCCAGCAGCAGGGGGACAGAATACGAGCAGTACTTC.

The J gene is TRBJ2-7, the V gene TRBV14, with TRBD1 matching over 7 bases. The CDR3 spans 15 residues. J gave up 0 bases and V 4 bases, and 6 bases lay outside the gene matches. Germline CDR1 and CDR2: SGHDN and FVKESK. The CDR3 loop reads CASSLRGGSSYEQYF. In DNA, the CDR3 is TGTGCCAGCAGCCTCCGAGGGGGCAGCTCCTACGAGCAGTACTTC.

The chain uses TRBV6-5 and TRBJ1-2; TRBD1 matches at 7 bases. Trimming took 7 bases from V and 2 from J; bases not matched to a gene: 1. CDR1 and CDR2 from the germline V gene are MNHEY and SVGAGI. The CDR3 totals 12 residues. CDR3 DNA: TGTGCCAGCACGGACAGGAACTATGGCTACACCTTC. Translated, it gives CASTDRNYGYTF.

The chain couples TRBV30 to TRBJ2-5, with TRBD2 matching 8 bases. The end of the DNA fits TRBJ2-7 better, so the J call may be wrong. The germline CDR1 and CDR2 sequences are GTSNPN and SVGIG (reference sequence). This CDR3 region has 14 residues. DNA of the CDR3: TGTGCCTGGAGTCCGGGGGGGAGCTCCTACGAGCAGTACTTC. Residues: CAWSPGGSSYEQYF.

With respect to this clone: At one end, the junction sequence differs from germline, possibly due to a read error. This chain links TRBV6-5 with TRBJ2-6; 7 nucleotides match TRBD1. The CDR3 runs to 16 residues. The germline CDR1 and CDR2 sequences are MNHEY and SVGAGI. The DNA for the CDR3 is TGTGCCAGCAATTACAGGGGTAGCTCTGGGGCCAACGTCCTGACTTTC. It encodes CASNYRGSSGANVLTF.